The following is a T cell receptor (beta chain) sequence with its context. The data are from a study of T cell changes during pregnancy in multiple sclerosis. Losses at the gene ends were 6 bases for V and 5 bases for J; bases not matched to a gene: 4. The CDR3 covers 14 residues. Germline V gene lookup returns CDR1 LNHDA and CDR2 SQIVND (reference sequence). Some clones are missing from TCRdb's copy, which holds only in-frame ones; the method was immunoSEQ multiplex PCR. The sample carries about 130,000 clones, 90% to 96% recorded once. The sequenced sample was peripheral blood, obtained after pregnancy. The rearrangement links TRBV19 to TRBJ2-1; 10 bases match TRBD2. The receptor was derived from a female donor with multiple sclerosis, enrolled in a pregnancy study. The CDR3 loop is CASRGTSANNEQFF. The CDR3 DNA follows: TGTGCCAGTAGGGGGACTAGCGCGAACAATGAGCAGTTCTTC.